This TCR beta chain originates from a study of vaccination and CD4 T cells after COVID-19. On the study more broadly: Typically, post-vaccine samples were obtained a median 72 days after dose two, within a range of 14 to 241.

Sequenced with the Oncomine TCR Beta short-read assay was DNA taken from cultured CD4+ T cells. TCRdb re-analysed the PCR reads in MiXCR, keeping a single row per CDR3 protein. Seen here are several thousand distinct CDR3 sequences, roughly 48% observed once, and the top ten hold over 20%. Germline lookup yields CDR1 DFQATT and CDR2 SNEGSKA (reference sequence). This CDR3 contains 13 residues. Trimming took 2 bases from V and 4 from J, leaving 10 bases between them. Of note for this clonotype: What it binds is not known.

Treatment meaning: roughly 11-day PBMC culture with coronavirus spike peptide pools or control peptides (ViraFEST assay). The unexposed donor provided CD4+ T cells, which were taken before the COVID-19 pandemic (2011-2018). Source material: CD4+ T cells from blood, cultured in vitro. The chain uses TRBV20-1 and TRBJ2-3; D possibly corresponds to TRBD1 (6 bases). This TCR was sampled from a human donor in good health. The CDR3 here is CSARYRDADTQYF. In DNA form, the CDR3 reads TGCAGTGCTAGATACAGGGACGCAGATACGCAGTATTTT.